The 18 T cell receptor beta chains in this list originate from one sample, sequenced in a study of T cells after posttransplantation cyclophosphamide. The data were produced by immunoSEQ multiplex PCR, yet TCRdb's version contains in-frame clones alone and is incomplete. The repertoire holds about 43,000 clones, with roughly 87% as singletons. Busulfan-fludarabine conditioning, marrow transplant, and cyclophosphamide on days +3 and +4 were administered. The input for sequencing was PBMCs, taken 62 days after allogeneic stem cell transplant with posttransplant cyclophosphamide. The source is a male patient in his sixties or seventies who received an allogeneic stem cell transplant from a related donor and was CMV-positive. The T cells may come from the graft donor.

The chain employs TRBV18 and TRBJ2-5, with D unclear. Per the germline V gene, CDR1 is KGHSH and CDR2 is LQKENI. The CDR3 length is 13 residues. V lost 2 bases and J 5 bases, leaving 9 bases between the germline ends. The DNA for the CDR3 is TGTGCCAGCTCACCATTGGGCAGGGAGACCCAGTACTTC. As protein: CASSPLGRETQYF.

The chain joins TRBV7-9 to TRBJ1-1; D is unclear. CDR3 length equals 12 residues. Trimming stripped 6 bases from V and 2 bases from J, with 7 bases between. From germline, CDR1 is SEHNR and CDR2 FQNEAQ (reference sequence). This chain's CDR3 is CASSRENTEAFF. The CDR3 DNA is TGTGCCAGCAGTCGGGAAAACACTGAAGCTTTCTTT.

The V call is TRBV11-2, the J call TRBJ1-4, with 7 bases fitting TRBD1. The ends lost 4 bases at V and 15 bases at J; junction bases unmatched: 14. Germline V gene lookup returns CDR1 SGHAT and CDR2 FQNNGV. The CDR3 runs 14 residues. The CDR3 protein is CASSSPLTGAHLFF. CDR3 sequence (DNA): TGTGCCAGCAGCTCCCCCCTAACAGGGGCCCACTTGTTTTTT.

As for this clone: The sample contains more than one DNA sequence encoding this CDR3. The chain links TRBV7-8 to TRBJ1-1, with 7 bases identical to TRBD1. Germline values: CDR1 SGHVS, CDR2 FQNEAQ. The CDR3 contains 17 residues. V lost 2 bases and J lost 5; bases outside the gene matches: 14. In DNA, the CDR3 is TGTGCCAGCAGCTTACAAACAGGGGTAGTTTCGGTTACTGAAGCTTTCTTT. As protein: CASSLQTGVVSVTEAFF.

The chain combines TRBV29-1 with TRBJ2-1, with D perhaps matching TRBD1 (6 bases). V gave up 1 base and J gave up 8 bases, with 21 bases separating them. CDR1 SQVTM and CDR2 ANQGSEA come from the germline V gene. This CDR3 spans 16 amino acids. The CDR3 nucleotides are TGCAGCGTTGAAGCCTTGCCCCGCCTAGCAGGGGATGAGCAGTTCTTC. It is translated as CSVEALPRLAGDEQFF.

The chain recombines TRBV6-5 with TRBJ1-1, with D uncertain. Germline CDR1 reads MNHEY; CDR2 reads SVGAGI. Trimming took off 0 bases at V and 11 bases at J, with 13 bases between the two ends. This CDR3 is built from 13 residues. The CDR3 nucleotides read TGTGCCAGCAGTTACTCGTTGGGAGGGATGGCTTTCTTT. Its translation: CASSYSLGGMAFF.

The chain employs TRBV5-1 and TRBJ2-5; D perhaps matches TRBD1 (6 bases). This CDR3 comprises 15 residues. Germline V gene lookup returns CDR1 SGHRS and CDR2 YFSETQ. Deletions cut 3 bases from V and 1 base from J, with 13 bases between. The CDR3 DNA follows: TGCGCCAGCAGCTGGAGCGGACAGCTCCAAGAGACCCAGTACTTC. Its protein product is CASSWSGQLQETQYF.

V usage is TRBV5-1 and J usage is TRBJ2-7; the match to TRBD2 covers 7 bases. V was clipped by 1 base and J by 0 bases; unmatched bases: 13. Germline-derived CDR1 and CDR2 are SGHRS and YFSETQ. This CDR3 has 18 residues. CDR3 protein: CASSLPGLGRESSYEQYF. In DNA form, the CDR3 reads TGCGCCAGCAGCTTGCCGGGATTGGGGAGGGAGAGCTCCTACGAGCAGTACTTC.

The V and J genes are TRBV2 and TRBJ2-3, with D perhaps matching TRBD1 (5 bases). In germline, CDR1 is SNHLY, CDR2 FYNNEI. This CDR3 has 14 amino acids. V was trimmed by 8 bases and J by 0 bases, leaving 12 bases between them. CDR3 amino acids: CASSRTQSTDTQYF. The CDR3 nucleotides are TGTGCCAGCTCTAGGACACAAAGCACAGATACGCAGTATTTT.

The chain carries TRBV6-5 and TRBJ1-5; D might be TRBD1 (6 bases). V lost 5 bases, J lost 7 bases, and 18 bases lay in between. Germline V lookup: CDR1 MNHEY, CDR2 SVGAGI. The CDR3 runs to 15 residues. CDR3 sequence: CASSASWTVNQPQHF. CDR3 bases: TGTGCCAGCAGTGCGTCCTGGACAGTGAACCAGCCCCAGCATTTT.

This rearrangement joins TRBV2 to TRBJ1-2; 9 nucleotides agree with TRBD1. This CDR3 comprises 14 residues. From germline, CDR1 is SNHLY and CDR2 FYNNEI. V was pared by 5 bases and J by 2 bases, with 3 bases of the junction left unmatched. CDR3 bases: TGTGCCAGCAGTTCTACAGGGGGCAACTATGGCTACACCTTC. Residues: CASSSTGGNYGYTF.

CDR3 amino acids: CASTPRALNTGELFF. The CDR3 DNA sequence: TGTGCCAGTACCCCGCGGGCCCTGAACACCGGGGAGCTGTTTTTT. The chain joins TRBV19 to TRBJ2-2, with a tentative D call TRBD2 (5 bases). The germline CDR1 and CDR2 sequences are LNHDA and SQIVND (reference sequence). V was shortened by 7 bases and J by 1 base, with 13 bases between the two germline ends. CDR3 length: 15 amino acids.

CDR3 in amino acids: CASSSGQVRPQETQYF. DNA of the CDR3: TGTGCCAGCAGCTCGGGACAGGTGCGACCTCAAGAGACCCAGTACTTC. V usage is TRBV5-6 and J usage is TRBJ2-5; TRBD1 matches at 8 bases. Germline lookup yields CDR1 SGHDT and CDR2 YYEEEE. The trim removed 3 bases at V and 2 bases at J, leaving 9 bases unmatched. This CDR3 contains 16 residues.

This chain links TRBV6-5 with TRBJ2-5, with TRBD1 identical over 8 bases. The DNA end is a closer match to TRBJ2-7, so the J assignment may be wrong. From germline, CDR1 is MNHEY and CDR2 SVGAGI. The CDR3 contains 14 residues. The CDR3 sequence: CASSPTGVTYEQYF. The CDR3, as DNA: TGTGCCAGCAGCCCGACAGGGGTAACCTACGAGCAGTACTTC.

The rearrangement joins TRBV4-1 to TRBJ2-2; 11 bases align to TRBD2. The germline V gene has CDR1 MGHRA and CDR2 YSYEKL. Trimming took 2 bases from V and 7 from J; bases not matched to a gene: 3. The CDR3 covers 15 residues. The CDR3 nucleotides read TGCGCCAGCAGCCAACTAGCGGGGGGTGGCGGGGAGCTGTTTTTT. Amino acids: CASSQLAGGGGELFF.

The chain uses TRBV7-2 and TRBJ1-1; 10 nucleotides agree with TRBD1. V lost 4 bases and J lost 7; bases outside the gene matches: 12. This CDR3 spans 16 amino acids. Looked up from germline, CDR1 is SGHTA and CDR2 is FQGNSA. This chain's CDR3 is CASSSRPGQGINEAFF. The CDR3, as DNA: TGTGCCAGCAGCTCTAGACCGGGACAGGGGATCAATGAAGCTTTCTTT.

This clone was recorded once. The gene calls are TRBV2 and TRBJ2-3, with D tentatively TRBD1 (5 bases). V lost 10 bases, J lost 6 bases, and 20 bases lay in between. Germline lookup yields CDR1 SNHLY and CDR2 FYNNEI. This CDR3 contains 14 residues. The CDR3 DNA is TGTGCCACCAACATTATCCAGGGTTCGGATACGCAGTATTTT. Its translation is CATNIIQGSDTQYF.

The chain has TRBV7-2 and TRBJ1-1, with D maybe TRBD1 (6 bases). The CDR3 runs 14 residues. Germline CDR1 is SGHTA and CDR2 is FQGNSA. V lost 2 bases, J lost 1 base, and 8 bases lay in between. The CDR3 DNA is TGTGCCAGCAGCTTACAGGGGTCGAACACTGAAGCTTTCTTT. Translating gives CASSLQGSNTEAFF. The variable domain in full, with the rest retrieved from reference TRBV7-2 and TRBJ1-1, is GAGVSQSPSNKVTEKGKDVELRCDPISGHTALYWYRQSLGQGLEFLIYFQGNSAPDKSGLPSDRFSAERTGGSVSTLTIQRTQQEDSAVYLCASSLQGSNTEAFFGQGTRLTVV.